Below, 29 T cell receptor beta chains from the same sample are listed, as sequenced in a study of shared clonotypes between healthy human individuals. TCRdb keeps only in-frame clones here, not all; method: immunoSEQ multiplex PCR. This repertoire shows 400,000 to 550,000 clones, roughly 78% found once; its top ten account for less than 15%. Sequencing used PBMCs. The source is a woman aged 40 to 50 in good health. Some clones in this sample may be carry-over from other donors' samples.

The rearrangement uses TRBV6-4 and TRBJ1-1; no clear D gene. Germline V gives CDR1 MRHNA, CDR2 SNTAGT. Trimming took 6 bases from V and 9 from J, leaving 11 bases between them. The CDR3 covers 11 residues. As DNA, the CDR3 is TGTGCCAGCAGCGCTGGGGATAAAGCTTTCTTT. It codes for CASSAGDKAFF.

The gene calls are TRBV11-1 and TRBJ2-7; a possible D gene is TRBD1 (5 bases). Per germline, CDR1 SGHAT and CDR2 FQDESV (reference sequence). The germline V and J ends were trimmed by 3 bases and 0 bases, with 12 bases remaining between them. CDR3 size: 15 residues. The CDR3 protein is CASSFAQGPSYEQYF. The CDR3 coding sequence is TGTGCCAGCAGCTTTGCGCAGGGCCCCTCCTACGAGCAGTACTTC.

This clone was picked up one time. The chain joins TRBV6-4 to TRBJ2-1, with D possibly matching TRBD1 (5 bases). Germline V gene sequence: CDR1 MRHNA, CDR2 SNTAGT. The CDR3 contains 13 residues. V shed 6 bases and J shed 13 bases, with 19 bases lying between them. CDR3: CASRASRDGQQFF. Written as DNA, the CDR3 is TGTGCCAGCAGAGCCTCTAGAGACGGACAACAGTTCTTC.

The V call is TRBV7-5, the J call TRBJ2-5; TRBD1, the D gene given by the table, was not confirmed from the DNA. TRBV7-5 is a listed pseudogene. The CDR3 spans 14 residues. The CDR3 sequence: CVRSFFADQETQYF. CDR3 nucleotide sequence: TGTGTCAGAAGCTTTTTCGCAGATCAAGAGACCCAGTACTTC.

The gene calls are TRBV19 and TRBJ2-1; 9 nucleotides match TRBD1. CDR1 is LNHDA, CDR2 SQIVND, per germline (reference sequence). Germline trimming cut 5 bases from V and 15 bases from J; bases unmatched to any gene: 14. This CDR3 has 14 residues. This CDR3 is CASSSWTGADPRFF. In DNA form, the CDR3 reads TGTGCCAGTAGTTCCTGGACAGGGGCGGACCCGCGGTTCTTC.

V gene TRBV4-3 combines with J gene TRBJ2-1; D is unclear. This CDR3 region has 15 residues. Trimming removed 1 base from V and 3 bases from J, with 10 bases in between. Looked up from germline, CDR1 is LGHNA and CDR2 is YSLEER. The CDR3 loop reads CASSQGESGYNEQFF. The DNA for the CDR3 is TGCGCCAGCAGCCAAGGAGAGTCCGGCTACAATGAGCAGTTCTTC.

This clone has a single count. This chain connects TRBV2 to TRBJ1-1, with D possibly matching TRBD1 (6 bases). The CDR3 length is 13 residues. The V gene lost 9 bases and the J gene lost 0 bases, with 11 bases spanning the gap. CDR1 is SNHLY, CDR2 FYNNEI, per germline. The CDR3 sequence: CARSDRLNTEAFF. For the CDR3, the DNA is TGTGCCAGAAGCGACAGGCTGAACACTGAAGCTTTCTTT.

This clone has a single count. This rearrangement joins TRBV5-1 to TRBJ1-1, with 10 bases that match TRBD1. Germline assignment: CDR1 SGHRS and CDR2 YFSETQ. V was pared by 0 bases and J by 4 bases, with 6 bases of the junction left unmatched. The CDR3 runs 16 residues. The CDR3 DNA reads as TGCGCCAGCAGCTTGGGCCCCTGGACAGGGGGCACTGAAGCTTTCTTT. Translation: CASSLGPWTGGTEAFF.

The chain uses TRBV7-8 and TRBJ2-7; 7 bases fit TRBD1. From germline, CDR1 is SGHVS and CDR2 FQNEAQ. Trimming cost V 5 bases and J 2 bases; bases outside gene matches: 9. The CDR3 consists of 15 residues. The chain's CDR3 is CASSPVEGAPYEQYF. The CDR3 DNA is TGTGCCAGCAGCCCGGTAGAGGGGGCTCCCTACGAGCAGTACTTC.

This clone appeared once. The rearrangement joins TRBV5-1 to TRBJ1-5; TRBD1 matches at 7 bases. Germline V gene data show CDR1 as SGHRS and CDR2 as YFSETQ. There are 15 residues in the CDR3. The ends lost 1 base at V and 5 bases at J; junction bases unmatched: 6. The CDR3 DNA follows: TGCGCCAGCAGCTTGCAGGGGGGGTCCGATCAGCCCCAGCATTTT. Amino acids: CASSLQGGSDQPQHF.

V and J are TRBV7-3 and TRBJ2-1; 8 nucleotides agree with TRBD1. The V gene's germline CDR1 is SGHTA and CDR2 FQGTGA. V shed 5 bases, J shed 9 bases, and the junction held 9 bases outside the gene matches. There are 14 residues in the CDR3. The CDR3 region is CASSPSGQGGEQFF. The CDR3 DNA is TGTGCCAGCAGCCCATCCGGACAGGGCGGTGAGCAGTTCTTC.

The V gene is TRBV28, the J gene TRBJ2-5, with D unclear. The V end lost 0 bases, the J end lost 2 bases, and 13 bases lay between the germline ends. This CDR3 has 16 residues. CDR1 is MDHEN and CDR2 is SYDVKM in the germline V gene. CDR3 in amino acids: CASSLWASSSQETQYF. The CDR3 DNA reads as TGTGCCAGCAGTTTATGGGCTAGTTCTAGTCAAGAGACCCAGTACTTC. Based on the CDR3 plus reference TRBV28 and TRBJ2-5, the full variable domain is DVKVTQSSRYLVKRTGEKVFLECVQDMDHENMFWYRQDPGLGLRLIYFSYDVKMKEKGDIPEGYSVSREKKERFSLILESASTNQTSMYLCASSLWASSSQETQYFGPGTRLLVL.

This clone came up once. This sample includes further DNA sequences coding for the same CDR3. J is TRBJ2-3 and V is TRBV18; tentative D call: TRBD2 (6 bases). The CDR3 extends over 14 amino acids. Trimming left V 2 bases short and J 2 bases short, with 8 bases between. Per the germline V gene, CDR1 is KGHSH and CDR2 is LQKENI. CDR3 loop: CASSPAGSTDTQYF. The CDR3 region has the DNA TGTGCCAGCTCACCAGCGGGATCCACAGATACGCAGTATTTT.

The CDR3 region has the DNA TGTGCCAGTAGTATGTCCCCGGGAGGGGCAACCGGGGAGCTGTTTTTT. Protein sequence: CASSMSPGGATGELFF. The chain is built from TRBV19 and TRBJ2-2; 8 bases align to TRBD2. The germline CDR1 and CDR2 sequences are LNHDA and SQIVND (reference sequence). This CDR3 has 16 residues. J lost 5 bases, V lost 3 bases, and 8 bases had no gene match. Full variable domain (missing parts from reference TRBV19 and TRBJ2-2): DGGITQSPKYLFRKEGQNVTLSCEQNLNHDAMYWYRQDPGQGLRLIYYSQIVNDFQKGDIAEGYSVSREKKESFPLTVTSAQKNPTAFYLCASSMSPGGATGELFFGEGSRLTVL.

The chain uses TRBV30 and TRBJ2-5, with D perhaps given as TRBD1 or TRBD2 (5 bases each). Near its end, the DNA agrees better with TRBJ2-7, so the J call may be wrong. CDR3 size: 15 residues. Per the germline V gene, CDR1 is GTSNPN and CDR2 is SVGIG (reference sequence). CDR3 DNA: TGTGCCTGGAGTGTACAGGCTGGGGCGGGCTACGAGCAGTACTTC. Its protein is CAWSVQAGAGYEQYF.

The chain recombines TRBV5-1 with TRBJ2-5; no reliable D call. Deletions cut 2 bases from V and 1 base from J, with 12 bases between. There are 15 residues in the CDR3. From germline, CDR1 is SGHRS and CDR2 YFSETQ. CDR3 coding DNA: TGCGCCAGCAGCTTCCAATCGGCCACCCAAGAGACCCAGTACTTC. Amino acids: CASSFQSATQETQYF.

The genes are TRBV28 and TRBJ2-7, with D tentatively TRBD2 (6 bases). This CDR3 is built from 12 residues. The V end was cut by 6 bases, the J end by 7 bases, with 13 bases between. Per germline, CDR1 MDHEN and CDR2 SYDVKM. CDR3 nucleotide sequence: TGTGCCAGCAGGGGGGGACCTCGAGAGCAGTACTTC. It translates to CASRGGPREQYF.

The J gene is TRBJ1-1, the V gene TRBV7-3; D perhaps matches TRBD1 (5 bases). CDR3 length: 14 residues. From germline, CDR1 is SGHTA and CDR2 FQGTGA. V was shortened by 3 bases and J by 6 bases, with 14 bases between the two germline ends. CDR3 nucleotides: TGTGCCAGCAGCTTGGGGCCAGGTACCGCTGAAGCTTTCTTT. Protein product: CASSLGPGTAEAFF. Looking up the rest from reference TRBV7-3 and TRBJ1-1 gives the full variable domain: GAGVSQTPSNKVTEKGKYVELRCDPISGHTALYWYRQSLGQGPEFLIYFQGTGAADDSGLPNDRFFAVRPEGSVSTLKIQRTERGDSAVYLCASSLGPGTAEAFFGQGTRLTVV.

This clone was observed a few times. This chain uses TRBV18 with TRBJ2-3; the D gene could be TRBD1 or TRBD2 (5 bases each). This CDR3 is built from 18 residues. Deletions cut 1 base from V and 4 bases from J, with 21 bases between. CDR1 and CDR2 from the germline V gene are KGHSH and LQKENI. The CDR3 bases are TGTGCCAGCTCACCACTTCCTGGGACGACGGGCCTGGCAGATACGCAGTATTTT. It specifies CASSPLPGTTGLADTQYF.

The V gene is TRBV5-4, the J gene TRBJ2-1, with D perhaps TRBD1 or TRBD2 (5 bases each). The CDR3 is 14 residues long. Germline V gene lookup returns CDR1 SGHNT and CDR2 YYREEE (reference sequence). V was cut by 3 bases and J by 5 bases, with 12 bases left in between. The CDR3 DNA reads TGTGCCAGCAGCTACCCCGGGACCCACAATGAGCAGTTCTTC. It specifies CASSYPGTHNEQFF. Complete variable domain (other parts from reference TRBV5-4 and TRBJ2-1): ETGVTQSPTHLIKTRGQQVTLRCSSQSGHNTVSWYQQALGQGPQFIFQYYREEENGRGNFPPRFSGLQFPNYSSELNVNALELDDSALYLCASSYPGTHNEQFFGPGTRLTVL.

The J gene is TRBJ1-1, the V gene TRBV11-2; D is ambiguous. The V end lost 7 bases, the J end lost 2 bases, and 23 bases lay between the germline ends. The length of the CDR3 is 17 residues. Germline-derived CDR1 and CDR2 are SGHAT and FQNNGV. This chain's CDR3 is CASTGLRSRGLNTEAFF. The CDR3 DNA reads TGTGCCAGCACGGGTTTGAGAAGTCGAGGGCTTAACACTGAAGCTTTCTTT.

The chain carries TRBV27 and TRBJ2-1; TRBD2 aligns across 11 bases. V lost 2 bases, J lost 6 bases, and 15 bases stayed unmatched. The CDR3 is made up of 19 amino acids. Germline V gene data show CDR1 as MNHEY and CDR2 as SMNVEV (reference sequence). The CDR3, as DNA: TGTGCCAGCAGTTTACCGATAAGACCTCCTAGCGGGAGGCTCAATGAGCAGTTCTTC. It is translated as CASSLPIRPPSGRLNEQFF.

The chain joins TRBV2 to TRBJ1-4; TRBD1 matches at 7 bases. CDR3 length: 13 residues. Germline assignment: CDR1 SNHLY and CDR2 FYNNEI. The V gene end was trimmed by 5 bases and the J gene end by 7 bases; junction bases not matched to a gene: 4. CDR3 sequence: CASSPTGLEKLFF. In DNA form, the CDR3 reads TGTGCCAGCAGTCCGACAGGGCTTGAAAAACTGTTTTTT.

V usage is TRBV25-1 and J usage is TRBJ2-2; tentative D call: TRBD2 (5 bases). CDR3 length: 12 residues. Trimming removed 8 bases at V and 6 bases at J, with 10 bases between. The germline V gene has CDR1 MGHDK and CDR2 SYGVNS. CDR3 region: CASSSEAGELFF. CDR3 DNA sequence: TGTGCCAGCTCGTCGGAGGCCGGGGAGCTGTTTTTT.

CDR3 in amino acids: CASQKRVASGANVLTF. As DNA, the CDR3 is TGTGCCAGCCAAAAGAGGGTAGCCTCTGGGGCCAACGTCCTGACTTTC. J is TRBJ2-6 and V is TRBV5-8, with a possible D match to TRBD2 (5 bases). The CDR3 covers 16 residues. The germline CDR1 and CDR2 sequences are SGHTS and YDEGEE. Between the trimmed V and J ends, which lost 7 bases and 0 bases, there was a span of 14 bases. The variable domain in full, completed from reference TRBV5-8 and TRBJ2-6, reads EAGVTQSPTHLIKTRGQQATLRCSPISGHTSVYWYQQALGLGLQFLLWYDEGEERNRGNFPPRFSGRQFPNYSSELNVNALELEDSALYLCASQKRVASGANVLTFGAGSRLTVL.

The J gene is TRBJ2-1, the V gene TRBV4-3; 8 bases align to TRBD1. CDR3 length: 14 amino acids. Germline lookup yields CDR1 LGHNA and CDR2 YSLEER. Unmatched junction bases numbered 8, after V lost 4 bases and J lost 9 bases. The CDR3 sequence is CASSRGQGLSEQFF. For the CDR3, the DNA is TGCGCCAGCAGCCGCGGACAGGGATTGAGTGAGCAGTTCTTC.

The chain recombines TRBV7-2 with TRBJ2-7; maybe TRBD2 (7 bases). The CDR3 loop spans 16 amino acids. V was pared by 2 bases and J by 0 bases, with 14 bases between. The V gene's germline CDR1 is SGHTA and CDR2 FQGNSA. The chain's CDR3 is CASSLRGGGSSYEQYF. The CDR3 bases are TGTGCCAGCAGCTTAAGGGGGGGAGGTAGCTCCTACGAGCAGTACTTC.

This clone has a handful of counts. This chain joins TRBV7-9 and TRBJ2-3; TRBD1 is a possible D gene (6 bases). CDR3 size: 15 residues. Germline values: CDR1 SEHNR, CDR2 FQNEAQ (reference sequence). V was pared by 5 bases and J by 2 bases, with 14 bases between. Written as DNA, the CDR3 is TGTGCCAGCAGCGCCCCGGGACATATCACAGATACGCAGTATTTT. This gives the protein CASSAPGHITDTQYF.

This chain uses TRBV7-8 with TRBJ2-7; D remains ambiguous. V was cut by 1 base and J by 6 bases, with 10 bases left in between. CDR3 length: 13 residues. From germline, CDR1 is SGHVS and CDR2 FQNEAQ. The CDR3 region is CASSLGVRSEQYF. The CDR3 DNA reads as TGTGCCAGCAGCTTAGGAGTACGGAGCGAGCAGTACTTC.